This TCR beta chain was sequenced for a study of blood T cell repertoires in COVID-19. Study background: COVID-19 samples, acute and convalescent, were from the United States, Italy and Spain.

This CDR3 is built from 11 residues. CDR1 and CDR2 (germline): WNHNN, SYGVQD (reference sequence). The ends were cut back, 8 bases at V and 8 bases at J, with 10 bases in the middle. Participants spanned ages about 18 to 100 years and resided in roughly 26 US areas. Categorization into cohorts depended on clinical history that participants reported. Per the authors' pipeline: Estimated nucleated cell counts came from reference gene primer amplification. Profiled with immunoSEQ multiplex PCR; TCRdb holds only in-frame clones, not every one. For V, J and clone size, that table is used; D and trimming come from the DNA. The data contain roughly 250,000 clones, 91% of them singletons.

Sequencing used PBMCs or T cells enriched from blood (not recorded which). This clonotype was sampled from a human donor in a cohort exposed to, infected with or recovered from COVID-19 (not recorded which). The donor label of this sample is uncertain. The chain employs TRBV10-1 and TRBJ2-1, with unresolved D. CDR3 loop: CASALEYEQFF. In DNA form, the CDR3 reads TGCGCCAGCGCTCTAGAGTATGAGCAGTTCTTC.